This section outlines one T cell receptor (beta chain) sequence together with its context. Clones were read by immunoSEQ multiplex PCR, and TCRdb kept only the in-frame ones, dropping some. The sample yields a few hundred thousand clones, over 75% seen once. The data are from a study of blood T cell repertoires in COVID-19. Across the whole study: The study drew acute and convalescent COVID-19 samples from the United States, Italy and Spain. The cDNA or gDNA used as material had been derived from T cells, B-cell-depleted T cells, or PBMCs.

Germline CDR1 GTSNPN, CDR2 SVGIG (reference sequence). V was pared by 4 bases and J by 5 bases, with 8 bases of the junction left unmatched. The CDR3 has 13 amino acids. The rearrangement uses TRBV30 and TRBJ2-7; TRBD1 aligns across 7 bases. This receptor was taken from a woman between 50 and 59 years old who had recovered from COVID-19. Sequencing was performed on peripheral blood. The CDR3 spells CAWKNRGSDEQYF. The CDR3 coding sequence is TGTGCCTGGAAAAACAGGGGATCAGACGAGCAGTACTTC. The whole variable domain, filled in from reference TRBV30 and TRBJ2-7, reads SQTIHQWPATLVQPVGSPLSLECTVEGTSNPNLYWYRQAAGRGLQLLFYSVGIGQISSEVPQNLSASRPQDRQFILSSKKLLLSDSGFYLCAWKNRGSDEQYFGPGTRLTVT.